Presented here are 29 T cell receptor beta chains from one specimen sequenced in a study of T cells in Graves' hyperthyroidism and ophthalmopathy. Amplification of TCR beta CDR3 regions was performed using RNA transcripts as template. The study used the HTBI primer set for a first-round RT-PCR of the TCR CDR3. TCRdb re-analysed the multiplex PCR reads in MiXCR, keeping a single row per CDR3 protein. The table lists 400,000 to 550,000 distinct CDR3 sequences, about 15% of them singletons. Sequencing was performed on blood. The receptor source for this set is a young woman with Graves' hyperthyroidism.

The V and J genes are TRBV12-3 or TRBV12-4 and TRBJ2-2, with TRBD1 matching 7 bases. V shed 6 bases, J shed 0 bases, and the junction held 7 bases outside the gene matches. The CDR3 length is 16 residues. The CDR3: CASSLWGQTNTGELFF. CDR3 nucleotide sequence: TGTGCCAGCAGCCTCTGGGGACAGACGAACACCGGGGAGCTGTTTTTT.

This clonotype occurred a few times. Germline and junction disagree at one end, which may indicate a read error. The chain uses TRBV5-1 and TRBJ2-7; 14 positions agree with TRBD2. The CDR3 runs 16 residues. The germline V gene encodes CDR1 SGHRS and CDR2 YFSETQ. The DNA for the CDR3 is TGCGCCAGCAGCTCGGGGACTAGCGGGAGTTCCCTACGGGCGGACTTC. This gives the protein CASSSGTSGSSLRADF.

This clonotype was seen many times. The J gene is TRBJ1-4, the V gene TRBV12-3 or TRBV12-4; D remains ambiguous. V was trimmed by 5 bases and J by 10 bases, leaving 17 bases between them. The CDR3 sequence is 14 residues long. The CDR3 nucleotides read TGTGCCAGCAGTCTTTCGGGGATTGAAGGAAAACTGTTTTTT. Protein sequence: CASSLSGIEGKLFF.

This clonotype was observed many times. The chain recombines TRBV12-3 or TRBV12-4 with TRBJ2-1, with D possibly TRBD1 on 6 matching bases. The CDR3 covers 17 residues. The V gene lost 1 base and the J gene lost 5 bases, with 18 bases spanning the gap. CDR3 sequence: CASSLVGGPQGNNEQFF. DNA of the CDR3: TGTGCCAGCAGTTTAGTAGGGGGTCCGCAGGGCAACAATGAGCAGTTCTTC.

This clonotype appeared many times. The gene calls are TRBV19 and TRBJ2-1; 9 bases align to TRBD2. Germline V gene data show CDR1 as LNHDA and CDR2 as SQIVND (reference sequence). CDR3 size: 14 residues. V lost 9 bases and J lost 2; bases outside the gene matches: 5. CDR3 protein: CARPGLATYNEQFF. DNA of the CDR3: TGTGCCAGACCGGGACTAGCCACCTACAATGAGCAGTTCTTC.

The chain combines TRBV14 with TRBJ1-2, with 7 bases lining up with TRBD1. Trimming at V came to 5 bases and at J to 5 bases, leaving 5 bases not matched to a gene. From germline, CDR1 is SGHDN and CDR2 FVKESK. This CDR3 has 13 amino acids. The CDR3 loop reads CASSGGGAYGYTF. CDR3 DNA sequence: TGTGCCAGCAGCGGAGGGGGCGCATATGGCTACACCTTC. Complete variable domain (other parts from reference TRBV14 and TRBJ1-2): EAGVTQFPSHSVIEKGQTVTLRCDPISGHDNLYWYRRVMGKEIKFLLHFVKESKQDESGMPNNRFLAERTGGTYSTLKVQPAELEDSGVYFCASSGGGAYGYTFGSGTRLTVV.

This clonotype was seen many times. V gene TRBV12-5 combines with J gene TRBJ2-5, with 12 positions matching TRBD2. The CDR3 is made up of 16 amino acids. V was clipped by 6 bases and J by 0 bases; unmatched bases: 5. Per germline, CDR1 LGHNT and CDR2 FRNRAP. The DNA for the CDR3 is TGTGCTAGTGGCAGAGGGACTAGCGGGTACCAAGAGACCCAGTACTTC. This translates into CASGRGTSGYQETQYF.

This clonotype has at least ten counts. CDR3 bases: TGTGCCAGCAGTTTTGGGGGATGGGGTCTGGGTGGCTACACCTTC. It is translated as CASSFGGWGLGGYTF. The rearrangement joins TRBV12-3 or TRBV12-4 to TRBJ1-2, with a tentative D call TRBD1 (5 bases). The V and J ends lost 3 bases and 7 bases respectively, with 18 bases between them. The CDR3 has 15 amino acids.

In its sample, this clonotype was seen a few times. The chain recombines TRBV6-1 with TRBJ2-2; 7 bases line up with TRBD2. The V segment lost 3 bases and the J segment 6 bases; nucleotides outside the gene matches: 7. Germline V gives CDR1 MNHNS, CDR2 SASEGT. CDR3 length: 15 amino acids. Written as DNA, the CDR3 is TGTGCCAGCAGTGAGCGGGGAGGGACCGCCGGGGAGCTGTTTTTT. Encoded protein: CASSERGGTAGELFF.

The V gene is TRBV7-8, the J gene TRBJ1-1; D is ambiguous. CDR1 and CDR2 (germline): SGHVS, FQNEAQ. The CDR3 has 13 residues. V lost 5 bases and J lost 0, with 7 bases in between. The CDR3 region has the DNA TGTGCCAGCAGCGTCAGCATGAACACTGAAGCTTTCTTT. It translates to CASSVSMNTEAFF. The full variable domain, completed using reference TRBV7-8 and TRBJ1-1, is GAGVSQSPRYKVAKRGQDVALRCDPISGHVSLFWYQQALGQGPEFLTYFQNEAQLDKSGLPSDRFFAERPEGSVSTLKIQRTQQEDSAVYLCASSVSMNTEAFFGQGTRLTVV.

This clonotype appeared a few times. The V and J genes are TRBV10-3 and TRBJ2-7, with 8 bases that match TRBD1. The V and J ends lost 6 bases and 0 bases, in that order; junction bases with no gene match: 7. The CDR3 length is 15 residues. In germline, CDR1 is ENHRY, CDR2 SYGVKD. The CDR3 DNA sequence: TGTGCCATCAGGAACCAGGGGGCCCTCTCCTACGAGCAGTACTTC. Amino acid sequence: CAIRNQGALSYEQYF.

V and J are TRBV6-1 and TRBJ1-1; maybe TRBD1 (5 bases). The CDR3 length is 16 residues. The germline V and J ends were trimmed by 5 bases and 0 bases, with 16 bases remaining between them. From germline, CDR1 is MNHNS and CDR2 SASEGT. DNA for the CDR3: TGTGCCAGCAGTACGGGGCCCTTGGCGGTGAACACTGAAGCTTTCTTT. Its translation: CASSTGPLAVNTEAFF.

This clonotype was observed at least ten times. The chain has TRBV3-1 and TRBJ2-7; D is uncertain. The CDR3 loop spans 14 amino acids. Trimming took off 4 bases at V and 2 bases at J, with 12 bases between the two ends. The germline V gene has CDR1 LGHDT and CDR2 YNNKEL (reference sequence). CDR3 nucleotides: TGTGCCAGCAGCCCATCGGAGTGGACCTACGAGCAGTACTTC. Its protein is CASSPSEWTYEQYF.

The rearrangement uses TRBV9 and TRBJ2-1; D is unresolved. CDR3 length: 13 residues. Germline assignment: CDR1 SGDLS and CDR2 YYNGEE. Trimming took 3 bases from V and 5 from J, leaving 9 bases between them. In DNA form, the CDR3 reads TGTGCCAGCAGCGATAGTACCGACAATGAGCAGTTCTTC. This sequence encodes CASSDSTDNEQFF.

The rearrangement links TRBV20-1 to TRBJ1-2; D perhaps matches TRBD1 (6 bases). Trimming removed 3 bases from V and 8 bases from J, with 19 bases in between. There are 14 residues in the CDR3. Germline CDR1 and CDR2: DFQATT and SNEGSKA (reference sequence). In DNA, the CDR3 is TGCAGTGCTAGTCAGTGGGGGGGCGCGAGCGGCTACACCTTC. Amino acid sequence: CSASQWGGASGYTF.

This clonotype was detected many times. V is TRBV30 and J is TRBJ2-1; tentatively, D is TRBD2 (5 bases). Trimming took off 0 bases at V and 12 bases at J, with 9 bases between the two ends. Germline V gene sequence: CDR1 GTSNPN, CDR2 SVGIG (reference sequence). The CDR3 sequence is 11 residues long. The CDR3 region is CAWSVGVGQFF. DNA for the CDR3: TGTGCCTGGAGTGTCGGGGTAGGGCAGTTCTTC.

At least ten counts were recorded for this clonotype. V and J are TRBV11-2 and TRBJ2-1; 10 bases map to TRBD2. With V trimmed by 5 bases and J by 8 bases, 12 bases remained unmatched. The length of the CDR3 is 16 residues. The germline V gene encodes CDR1 SGHAT and CDR2 FQNNGV. CDR3 sequence: CASSPLGSGGYDEQFF. The CDR3, as DNA: TGTGCCAGCAGCCCCCTGGGTAGCGGGGGGTACGATGAGCAGTTCTTC.

The rearrangement uses TRBV20-1 and TRBJ2-2, with 7 bases lining up with TRBD2. Trimming removed 3 bases from V and 1 base from J; junction bases left unmatched: 5. The CDR3 loop spans 15 amino acids. Per germline, CDR1 DFQATT and CDR2 SNEGSKA (reference sequence). The CDR3 here is CSASRLAENTGELFF. CDR3 DNA: TGCAGTGCTAGCCGGCTAGCGGAGAACACCGGGGAGCTGTTTTTT.

This clonotype has a count of ten or more. The chain is built from TRBV7-3 and TRBJ2-1; D unresolved. The germline V and J ends were trimmed by 5 bases and 10 bases, with 15 bases remaining between them. The CDR3 covers 13 residues. CDR1 and CDR2 from the germline V gene are SGHTA and FQGTGA. CDR3 sequence (DNA): TGTGCCAGCAGCCAAGGTCCGGCCTGGGAGCAGTTCTTC. Amino acid sequence: CASSQGPAWEQFF.

This clonotype was detected ten times or more. This CDR3 reads CASSALRGDTQYF. The CDR3 DNA reads TGTGCCAGCAGCGCTCTAAGAGGAGATACGCAGTATTTT. The chain joins TRBV7-3 to TRBJ2-3, with no clear D. Trimming stripped 5 bases from V and 5 bases from J, with 11 bases between. This CDR3 contains 13 residues. Germline lookup yields CDR1 SGHTA and CDR2 FQGTGA.

This clonotype was seen only a few times. This chain uses TRBV30 with TRBJ2-1, with 9 nucleotides matching TRBD2. V lost 4 bases and J lost 7; bases outside the gene matches: 5. The germline V gene encodes CDR1 GTSNPN and CDR2 SVGIG (reference sequence). The CDR3 extends over 13 amino acids. In DNA form, the CDR3 reads TGTGCCTGGACGAAGCGGGAGGAAAATGAGCAGTTCTTC. Residues: CAWTKREENEQFF.

This clonotype was seen many times. The V call is TRBV15, the J call TRBJ2-3; maybe TRBD1 (6 bases). CDR1 and CDR2 (germline): LNHNV, YYDKDF (reference sequence). This CDR3 region has 13 residues. Trimming left V 8 bases short and J 6 bases short, with 15 bases between. CDR3: CATESGDRDTQYF. In nucleotides, the CDR3 is TGTGCCACCGAATCCGGCGACAGGGATACGCAGTATTTT. The whole variable domain, filled in from reference TRBV15 and TRBJ2-3, reads DAMVIQNPRYQVTQFGKPVTLSCSQTLNHNVMYWYQQKSSQAPKLLFHYYDKDFNNEADTPDNFQSRRPNTSFCFLDIRSPGLGDTAMYLCATESGDRDTQYFGPGTRLTVL.

Concerning this clonotype: No DNA is shown, since the ends of the CDR3 on it are uncertain; the CDR3 is the one TCRdb lists. The rearrangement uses TRBV9 and TRBJ1-5; the table's D call, TRBD1, was not checked against the DNA. CDR1 and CDR2 from the germline V gene are SGDLS and YYNGEE. The CDR3 is 15 residues long, ends included. CDR3 protein: CASSVGGGSNQPRHF.

This clonotype was detected many times. The rearrangement links TRBV11-3 to TRBJ2-1; D ambiguous. The CDR3 contains 12 residues. V lost 0 bases, J lost 8 bases, and 5 bases lay in between. Germline assignment: CDR1 SGHNT and CDR2 YENEEA. The CDR3 nucleotides read TGTGCCAGCAGCTTAGATGGCCATGAGCAGTTCTTC. It yields the protein CASSLDGHEQFF.

This clonotype was counted at least ten times. The chain joins TRBV3-1 to TRBJ2-5, with TRBD2 matching over 7 bases. Germline-derived CDR1 and CDR2 are LGHDT and YNNKEL (reference sequence). Germline trimming cut 0 bases from V and 0 bases from J; bases unmatched to any gene: 4. CDR3 length equals 16 residues. The CDR3 region has the DNA TGTGCCAGCAGCCAAGATCTAGCGGCTTACCAAGAGACCCAGTACTTC. This encodes CASSQDLAAYQETQYF.

This chain connects TRBV27 to TRBJ2-1; TRBD2 is a possible D gene (5 bases). Trimming took 6 bases from V and 10 from J, leaving 10 bases between them. CDR3 length: 11 amino acids. Per germline, CDR1 MNHEY and CDR2 SMNVEV (reference sequence). The CDR3 bases are TGTGCCAGCAGCGCGGACTCGGAGCAGTTCTTC. It specifies CASSADSEQFF.

This clonotype has a count of ten or more. This chain connects TRBV6-1 to TRBJ1-5; a weak D match, TRBD1 (6 bases). The germline V gene encodes CDR1 MNHNS and CDR2 SASEGT. V was trimmed by 4 bases and J by 5 bases, leaving 21 bases between them. CDR3 size: 17 residues. The CDR3 DNA sequence: TGTGCCAGCAGTGTTGGAGACAGGTCGGTCCACTATCAGCCCCAGCATTTT. Its protein product is CASSVGDRSVHYQPQHF.

V is TRBV5-1 and J is TRBJ2-2; 14 nucleotides agree with TRBD2. The J segment lost 5 bases and the V segment lost 2 bases, leaving 8 bases of the junction unmatched. The V gene's germline CDR1 is SGHRS and CDR2 YFSETQ. There are 18 residues in the CDR3. The CDR3 bases are TGCGCCAGCAGCTTACCCGGGACTAGCGGGAGTACTACCGGGGAGCTGTTTTTT. Residues: CASSLPGTSGSTTGELFF.

The chain recombines TRBV19 with TRBJ1-1; no reliable D call. This CDR3 is built from 14 residues. Germline CDR1 reads LNHDA; CDR2 reads SQIVND (reference sequence). V lost 4 bases, J lost 4 bases, and 13 bases lay in between. The CDR3 here is CASSNPWAGTEAFF. CDR3 nucleotides: TGTGCCAGTAGTAACCCATGGGCGGGCACTGAAGCTTTCTTT.